This T cell receptor (beta chain) is from a study of T cells in Graves' hyperthyroidism and ophthalmopathy. RNA transcripts yielded amplified TCR beta CDR3 regions. The HTBI primer set was used in a first-round RT-PCR of the TCR CDR3. TCRdb re-called the multiplex PCR reads through MiXCR, storing one row per CDR3 protein. This table holds about 600,000 distinct CDR3 sequences, 16% found once. This CDR3 has 15 residues. After removal of 0 bases from V and 4 bases from J, the junction contained 7 bases not matched to a gene. CDR1 and CDR2 (germline): SGHRS, YFSETQ. Disease lasting under 3 months, a NOSPECS grade of at least 4, and a Clinical Activity Score of at least 3 were features of the ophthalmopathy patients. Uncontrolled infection, other autoimmune disease, pregnancy or lactation disqualified patients from enrolment. There are many counts of this clonotype.

The sample consisted of blood. This clonotype was obtained from a woman between 35 and 50 years old with Graves' ophthalmopathy. V usage is TRBV5-1 and J usage is TRBJ2-7; TRBD1 matches 7 bases. In DNA, the CDR3 is TGCGCCAGCAGCTTGGCTCAGGGGGACACGTACGAGCAGTACTTC. Protein: CASSLAQGDTYEQYF.